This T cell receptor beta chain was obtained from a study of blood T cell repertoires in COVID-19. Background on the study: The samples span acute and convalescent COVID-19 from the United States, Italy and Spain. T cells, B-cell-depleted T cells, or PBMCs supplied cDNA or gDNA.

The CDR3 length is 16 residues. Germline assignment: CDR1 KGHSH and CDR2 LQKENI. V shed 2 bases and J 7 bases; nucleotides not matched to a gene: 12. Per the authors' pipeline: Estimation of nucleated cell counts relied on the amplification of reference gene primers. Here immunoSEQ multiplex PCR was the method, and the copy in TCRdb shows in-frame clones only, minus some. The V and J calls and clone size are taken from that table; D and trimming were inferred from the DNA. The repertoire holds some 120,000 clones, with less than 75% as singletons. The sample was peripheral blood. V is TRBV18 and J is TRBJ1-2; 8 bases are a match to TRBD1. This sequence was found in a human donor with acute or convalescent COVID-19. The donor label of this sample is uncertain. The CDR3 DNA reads TGTGCCAGCTCACCAGGGGCCTACAGGGGGAATATTGGCTACACCTTC. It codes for CASSPGAYRGNIGYTF.